Sequencing of this T cell receptor beta chain was carried out in a study of CD8+ T cells in alopecia areata. Overall study results and limits: The presence of one nonresponder keeps the tie between baseline CD8+ expansion and response uncertain. Expanded CD8+ clones among the top 100, as well as scalp clonality, were significantly decreased by tofacitinib.

As concerns this clone: What it binds is unknown.

Following RNA extraction, reverse transcription yielded cDNA that acted as the sequencing template. Clones were read by immunoSEQ multiplex PCR, and TCRdb kept only the in-frame ones, dropping some. The repertoire includes some 180,000 clones, 40% to 65% of them detected once, and about a tenth sits in the top ten. As to treatment: oral pan-JAK inhibitor, 5-10 mg twice daily. Lesional scalp tissue (obtained by punch biopsy) and peripheral blood were collected from alopecia areata patients. The V end was cut by 4 bases, the J end by 4 bases, with 9 bases between. The germline V gene has CDR1 SGHRS and CDR2 YFSETQ. The CDR3 sequence is 13 residues long.

The genes are TRBV5-1 and TRBJ1-5, with a weak D call TRBD1 (6 bases). This sequence was found in a human donor with alopecia areata. Here the sequenced sample was CD8+ T cells sorted from blood, taken at week 24, from a patient treated with tofacitinib. This chain's CDR3 is CASSAGQNQPQHF. The CDR3 coding sequence is TGCGCCAGCAGCGCCGGACAGAATCAGCCCCAGCATTTT.